The T cell receptor beta chain described here comes from a study of blood T cell dynamics during melanoma immunotherapy. The length of the CDR3 is 18 residues. Trimming removed 6 bases from V and 2 bases from J, with 23 bases in between. The V gene's germline CDR1 is LNHDA and CDR2 SQIVND (reference sequence). Time point given: week 3, after first cycle of checkpoint inhibitor. No patient had earlier systemic cancer treatment, concurrent immunosuppressants, or another active cancer. In the case of this clone: Its antigen remains unknown.

Study-level findings and limits: It remained unknown if the driving T cell clones were melanoma-specific. PBMC repertoires of eventual disease-control patients split at W3 into clonality or diversity gains.

DNA loading was fixed at about 360 ng for all bulk PBMC samples. TCRdb's table, derived via immunoSEQ multiplex PCR, lists solely in-frame clones and lacks some. This sample yields 25,000 to 35,000 clones, of which approximately 80% are seen a single time; 10% to 13% belongs to the top ten. The V call is TRBV19, the J call TRBJ1-3, with D maybe TRBD1 (6 bases). The specimen comprised blood, sampled from a patient treated with checkpoint blockade. The source is a human donor with melanoma. CDR3 nucleotides: TGTGCCAGTAGGGCCCCATCCCGGCTCGACAGGACTGGAAACACCATATATTTT. This translates into CASRAPSRLDRTGNTIYF.